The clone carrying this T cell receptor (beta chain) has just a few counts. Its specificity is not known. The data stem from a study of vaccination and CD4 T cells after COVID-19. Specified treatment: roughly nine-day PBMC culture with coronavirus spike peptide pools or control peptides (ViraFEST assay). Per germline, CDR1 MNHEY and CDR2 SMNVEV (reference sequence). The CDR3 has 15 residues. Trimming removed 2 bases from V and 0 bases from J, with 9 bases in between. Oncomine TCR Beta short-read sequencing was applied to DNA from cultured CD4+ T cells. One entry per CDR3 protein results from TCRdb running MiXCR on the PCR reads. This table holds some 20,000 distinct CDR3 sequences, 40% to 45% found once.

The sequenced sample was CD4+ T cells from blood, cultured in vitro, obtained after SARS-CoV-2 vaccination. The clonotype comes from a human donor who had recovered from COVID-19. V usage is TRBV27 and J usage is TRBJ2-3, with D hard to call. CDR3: CASSLGSTSTDTQYF. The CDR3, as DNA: TGTGCCAGCAGTTTAGGCTCTACAAGCACAGATACGCAGTATTTT.